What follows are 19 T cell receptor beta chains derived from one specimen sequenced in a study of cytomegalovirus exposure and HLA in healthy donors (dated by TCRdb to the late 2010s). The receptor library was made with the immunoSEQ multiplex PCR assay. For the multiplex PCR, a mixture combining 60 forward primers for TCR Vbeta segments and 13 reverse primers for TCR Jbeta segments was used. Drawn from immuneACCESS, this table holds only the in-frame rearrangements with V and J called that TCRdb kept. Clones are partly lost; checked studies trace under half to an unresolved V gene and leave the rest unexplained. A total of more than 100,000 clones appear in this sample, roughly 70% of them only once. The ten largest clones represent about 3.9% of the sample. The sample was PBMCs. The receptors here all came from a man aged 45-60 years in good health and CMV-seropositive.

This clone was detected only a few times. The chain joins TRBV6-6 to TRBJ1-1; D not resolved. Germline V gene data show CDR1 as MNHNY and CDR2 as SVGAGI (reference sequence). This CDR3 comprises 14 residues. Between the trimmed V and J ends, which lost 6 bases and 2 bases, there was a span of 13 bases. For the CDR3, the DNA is TGTGCCAGCAGGCTCGCTCGGGGAAACACTGAAGCTTTCTTT. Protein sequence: CASRLARGNTEAFF.

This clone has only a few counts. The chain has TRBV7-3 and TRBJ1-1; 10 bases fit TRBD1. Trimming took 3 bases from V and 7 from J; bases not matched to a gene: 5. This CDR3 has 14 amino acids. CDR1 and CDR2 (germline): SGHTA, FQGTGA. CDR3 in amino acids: CASSFLGTGDEAFF. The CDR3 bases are TGTGCCAGCAGCTTCTTAGGGACAGGGGATGAAGCTTTCTTT.

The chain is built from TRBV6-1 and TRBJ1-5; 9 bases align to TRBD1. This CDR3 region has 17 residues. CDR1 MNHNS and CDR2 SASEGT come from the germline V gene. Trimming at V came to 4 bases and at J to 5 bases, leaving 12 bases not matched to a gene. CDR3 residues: CASSVIPTGGLDQPQHF. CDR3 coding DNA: TGTGCCAGCAGTGTCATTCCGACAGGGGGTCTTGATCAGCCCCAGCATTTT.

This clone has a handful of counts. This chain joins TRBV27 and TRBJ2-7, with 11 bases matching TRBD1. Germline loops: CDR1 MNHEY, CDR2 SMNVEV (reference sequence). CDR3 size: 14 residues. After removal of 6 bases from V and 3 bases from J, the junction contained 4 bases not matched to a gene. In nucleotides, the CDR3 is TGTGCCAGCAGGACCGGGACAGGGGGCTACGAGCAGTACTTC. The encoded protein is CASRTGTGGYEQYF.

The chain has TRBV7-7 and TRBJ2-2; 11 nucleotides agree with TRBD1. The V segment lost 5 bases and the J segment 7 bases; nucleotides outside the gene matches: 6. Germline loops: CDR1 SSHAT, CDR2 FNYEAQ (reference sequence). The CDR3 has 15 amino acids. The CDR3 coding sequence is TGTGCCAGCAGCCCACGGACAGGGGGCATCGGGGAGCTGTTTTTT. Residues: CASSPRTGGIGELFF.

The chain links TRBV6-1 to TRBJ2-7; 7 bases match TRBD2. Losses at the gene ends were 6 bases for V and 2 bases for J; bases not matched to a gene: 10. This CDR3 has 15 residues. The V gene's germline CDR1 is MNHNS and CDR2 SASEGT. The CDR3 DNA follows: TGTGCCAGCAGGCCGCCCGGGGGGAGGACCTACGAGCAGTACTTC. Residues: CASRPPGGRTYEQYF.

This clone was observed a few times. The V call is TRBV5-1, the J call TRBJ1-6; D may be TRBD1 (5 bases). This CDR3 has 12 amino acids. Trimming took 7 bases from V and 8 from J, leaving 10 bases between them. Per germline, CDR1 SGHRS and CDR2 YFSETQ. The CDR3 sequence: CASRDRDSPLHF. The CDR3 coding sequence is TGCGCCAGCCGTGACAGAGATTCACCCCTCCACTTT.

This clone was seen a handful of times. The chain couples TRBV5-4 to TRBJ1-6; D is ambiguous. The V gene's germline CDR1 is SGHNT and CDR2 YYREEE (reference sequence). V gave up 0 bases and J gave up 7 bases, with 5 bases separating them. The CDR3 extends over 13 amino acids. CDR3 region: CASSLDWNSPLHF. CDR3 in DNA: TGTGCCAGCAGCTTGGACTGGAATTCACCCCTCCACTTT.

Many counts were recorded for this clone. The CDR3 protein is CASSLGENTQYF. The CDR3 nucleotides are TGTGCCAGCAGCTTAGGGGAGAATACGCAGTATTTT. This rearrangement joins TRBV11-3 to TRBJ2-3, with D possibly TRBD2 on 5 matching bases. Germline CDR1 and CDR2: SGHNT and YENEEA. This CDR3 is built from 12 residues. The ends were cut back, 1 base at V and 7 bases at J, with 6 bases in the middle. The variable domain in full, with the rest retrieved from reference TRBV11-3 and TRBJ2-3, is EAGVVQSPRYKIIEKKQPVAFWCNPISGHNTLYWYLQNLGQGPELLIRYENEEAVDDSQLPKDRFSAERLKGVDSTLKIQPAELGDSAVYLCASSLGENTQYFGPGTRLTVL.

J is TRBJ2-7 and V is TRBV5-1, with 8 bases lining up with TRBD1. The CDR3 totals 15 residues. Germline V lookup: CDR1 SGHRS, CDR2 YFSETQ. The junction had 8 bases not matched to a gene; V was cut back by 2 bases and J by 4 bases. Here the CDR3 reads CASSLRGRGHYEQYF. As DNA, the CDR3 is TGCGCCAGCAGCTTAAGGGGCAGGGGGCATTACGAGCAGTACTTC. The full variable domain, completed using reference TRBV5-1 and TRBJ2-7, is KAGVTQTPRYLIKTRGQQVTLSCSPISGHRSVSWYQQTPGQGLQFLFEYFSETQRNKGNFPGRFSGRQFSNSRSEMNVSTLELGDSALYLCASSLRGRGHYEQYFGPGTRLTVT.

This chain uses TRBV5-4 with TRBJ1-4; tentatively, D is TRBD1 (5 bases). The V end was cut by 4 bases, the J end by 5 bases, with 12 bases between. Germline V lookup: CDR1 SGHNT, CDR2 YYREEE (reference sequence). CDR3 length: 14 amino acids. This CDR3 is CASSAQGPNEKLFF. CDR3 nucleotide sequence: TGTGCCAGCAGCGCGCAGGGCCCCAATGAAAAACTGTTTTTT.

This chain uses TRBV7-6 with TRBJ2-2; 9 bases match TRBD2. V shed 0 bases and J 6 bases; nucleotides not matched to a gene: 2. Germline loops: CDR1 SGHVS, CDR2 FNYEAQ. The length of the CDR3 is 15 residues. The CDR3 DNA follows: TGTGCCAGCAGCTTAGCGCGGGGGGGCGCCGGGGAGCTGTTTTTT. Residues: CASSLARGGAGELFF.

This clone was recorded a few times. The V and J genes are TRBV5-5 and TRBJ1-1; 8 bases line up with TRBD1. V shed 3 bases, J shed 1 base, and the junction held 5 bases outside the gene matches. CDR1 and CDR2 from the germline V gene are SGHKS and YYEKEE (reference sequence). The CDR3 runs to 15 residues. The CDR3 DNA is TGTGCCAGCAGCTCACGCGGACAGGGGAACACTGAAGCTTTCTTT. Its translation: CASSSRGQGNTEAFF.

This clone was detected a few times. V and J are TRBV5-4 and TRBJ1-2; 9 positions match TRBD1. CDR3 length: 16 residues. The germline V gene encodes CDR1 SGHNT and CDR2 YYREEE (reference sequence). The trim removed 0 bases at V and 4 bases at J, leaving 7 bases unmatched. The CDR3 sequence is CASSLDRGLAGYGYTF. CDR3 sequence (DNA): TGTGCCAGCAGCTTGGACAGGGGGCTTGCGGGCTATGGCTACACCTTC.

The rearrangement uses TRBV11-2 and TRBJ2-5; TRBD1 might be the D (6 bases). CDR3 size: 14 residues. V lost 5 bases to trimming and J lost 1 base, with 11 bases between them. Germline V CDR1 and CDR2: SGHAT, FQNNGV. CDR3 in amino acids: CASSQGNLQETQYF. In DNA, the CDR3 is TGTGCCAGCAGCCAGGGGAACCTCCAAGAGACCCAGTACTTC.

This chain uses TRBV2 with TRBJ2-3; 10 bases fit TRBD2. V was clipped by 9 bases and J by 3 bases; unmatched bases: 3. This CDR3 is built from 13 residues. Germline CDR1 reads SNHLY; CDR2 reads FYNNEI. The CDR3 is CASIAGGTDTQYF. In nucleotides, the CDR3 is TGTGCCAGTATAGCGGGGGGTACAGATACGCAGTATTTT. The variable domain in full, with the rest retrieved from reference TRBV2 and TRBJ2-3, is EPEVTQTPSHQVTQMGQEVILRCVPISNHLYFYWYRQILGQKVEFLVSFYNNEISEKSEIFDDQFSVERPDGSNFTLKIRSTKLEDSAMYFCASIAGGTDTQYFGPGTRLTVL.

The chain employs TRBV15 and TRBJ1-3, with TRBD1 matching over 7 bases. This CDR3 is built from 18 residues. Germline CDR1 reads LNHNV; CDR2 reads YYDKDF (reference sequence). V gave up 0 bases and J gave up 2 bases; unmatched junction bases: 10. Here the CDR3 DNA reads TGTGCCACCAGCAGAGATTTTCTCCAGGGGGGACCTGGAAACACCATATATTTT. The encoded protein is CATSRDFLQGGPGNTIYF.

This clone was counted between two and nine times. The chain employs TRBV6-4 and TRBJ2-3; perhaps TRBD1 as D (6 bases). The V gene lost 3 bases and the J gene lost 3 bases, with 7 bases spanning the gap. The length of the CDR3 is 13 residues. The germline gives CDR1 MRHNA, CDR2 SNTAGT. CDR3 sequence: CASSEGATDTQYF. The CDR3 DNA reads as TGTGCCAGCAGTGAGGGGGCAACAGATACGCAGTATTTT.

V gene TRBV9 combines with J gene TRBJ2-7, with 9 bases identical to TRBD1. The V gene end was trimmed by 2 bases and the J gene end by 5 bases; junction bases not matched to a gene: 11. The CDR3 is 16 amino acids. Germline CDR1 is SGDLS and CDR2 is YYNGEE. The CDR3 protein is CASSVTGGQGSHEQYF. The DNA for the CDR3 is TGTGCCAGCAGCGTGACGGGGGGACAGGGTTCCCACGAGCAGTACTTC.